Each of the 6 T cell receptor beta chains below was sequenced from the same sample in a study of vaccination and CD4 T cells after COVID-19. Cultured CD4+ T-cell DNA underwent Oncomine TCR Beta short-read sequencing. Using its own MiXCR run on the PCR reads, TCRdb lists one record per CDR3 protein. The sample records almost 20,000 distinct CDR3 sequences, about 80% being singletons. No cognate antigen is known for these TCRs. The treatment here: roughly ten-day PBMC culture with coronavirus spike peptide pools or control peptides (ViraFEST assay). The specimen was CD4+ T cells from blood, cultured in vitro, collected after SARS-CoV-2 vaccination. These receptors originate from a human donor who received a COVID-19 vaccine.

The V call is TRBV20-1, the J call TRBJ2-5, with D possibly TRBD1 on 5 matching bases. V lost 4 bases to trimming and J lost 1 base, with 22 bases between them. The CDR3 totals 17 residues. Germline V lookup: CDR1 DFQATT, CDR2 SNEGSKA (reference sequence). CDR3 sequence (DNA): TGCAGTGCTAAAAGGGGCCAGACAGCGCCCCGCCAAGAGACCCAGTACTTC. Its translation: CSAKRGQTAPRQETQYF.

The CDR3 coding sequence is TGCAGTGCTAGAGACCCTATGACAGGGGGCTTCACAGATACGCAGTATTTT. This encodes CSARDPMTGGFTDTQYF. This chain connects TRBV20-1 to TRBJ2-3; 10 positions match TRBD1. There are 17 residues in the CDR3. The germline V gene encodes CDR1 DFQATT and CDR2 SNEGSKA (reference sequence). J lost 2 bases, V lost 0 bases, and 8 bases had no gene match.

The chain couples TRBV20-1 to TRBJ1-1; 9 bases are a match to TRBD1. Germline-derived CDR1 and CDR2 are DFQATT and SNEGSKA (reference sequence). This CDR3 spans 15 amino acids. After removal of 3 bases from V and 5 bases from J, the junction contained 10 bases not matched to a gene. CDR3 sequence: CSASHPPDRGTEAFF. In DNA form, the CDR3 reads TGCAGTGCTAGCCACCCCCCAGACAGGGGGACTGAAGCTTTCTTT.

J is TRBJ2-7 and V is TRBV6-2 or TRBV6-3; tentatively, D is TRBD2 (5 bases). Deletions cut 5 bases from V and 5 bases from J, with 19 bases between. The CDR3 contains 15 residues. Germline V lookup: CDR1 MNHEY, CDR2 SVGEGT. CDR3: CASSPRTRAYDEQYF. CDR3 DNA sequence: TGTGCCAGCAGTCCCCGCACTAGGGCGTACGACGAGCAGTACTTC.

This rearrangement joins TRBV30 to TRBJ2-3, with TRBD1 matching over 7 bases. This CDR3 region has 16 residues. V gave up 1 base and J gave up 0 bases; unmatched junction bases: 7. Germline V lookup: CDR1 GTSNPN, CDR2 SVGIG (reference sequence). CDR3 amino acids: CAWSGSGTESTDTQYF. CDR3 DNA: TGTGCCTGGAGTGGTTCCGGGACAGAGAGCACAGATACGCAGTATTTT.

This clonotype was recorded once. The CDR3 DNA follows: TGTGCCAGCAGCGCAAGACAGGGGGCTAACACCGGGGAGCTGTTTTTT. It translates to CASSARQGANTGELFF. This chain joins TRBV7-9 and TRBJ2-2; 10 positions agree with TRBD1. Germline-derived CDR1 and CDR2 are SEHNR and FQNEAQ (reference sequence). The CDR3 has 16 residues. J was trimmed by 2 bases and V by 5 bases; bases with no gene match: 5.